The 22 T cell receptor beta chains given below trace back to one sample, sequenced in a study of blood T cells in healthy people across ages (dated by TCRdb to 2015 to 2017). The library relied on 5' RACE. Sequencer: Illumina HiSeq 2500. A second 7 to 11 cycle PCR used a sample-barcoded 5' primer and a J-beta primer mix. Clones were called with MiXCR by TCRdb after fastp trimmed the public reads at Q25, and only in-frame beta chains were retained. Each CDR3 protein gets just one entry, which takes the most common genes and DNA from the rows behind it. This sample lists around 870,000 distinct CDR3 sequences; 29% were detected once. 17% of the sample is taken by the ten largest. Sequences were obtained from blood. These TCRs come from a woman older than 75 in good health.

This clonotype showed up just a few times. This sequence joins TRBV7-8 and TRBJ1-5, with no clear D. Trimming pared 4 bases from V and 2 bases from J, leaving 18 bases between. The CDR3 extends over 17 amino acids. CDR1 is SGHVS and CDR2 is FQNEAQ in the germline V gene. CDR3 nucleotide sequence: TGTGCCAGCAGCTCTCCTAAGGGCGGCGGCGGCAATCAGCCCCAGCATTTT. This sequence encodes CASSSPKGGGGNQPQHF. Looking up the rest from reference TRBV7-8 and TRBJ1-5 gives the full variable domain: GAGVSQSPRYKVAKRGQDVALRCDPISGHVSLFWYQQALGQGPEFLTYFQNEAQLDKSGLPSDRFFAERPEGSVSTLKIQRTQQEDSAVYLCASSSPKGGGGNQPQHFGDGTRLSIL.

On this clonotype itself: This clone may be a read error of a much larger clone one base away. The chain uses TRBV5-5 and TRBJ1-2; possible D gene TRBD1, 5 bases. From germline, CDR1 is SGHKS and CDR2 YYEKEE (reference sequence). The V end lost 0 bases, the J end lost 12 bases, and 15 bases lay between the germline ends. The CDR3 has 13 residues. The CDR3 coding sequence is TGTGCCAGCAGCTTGGATGTAGTCCGGGGCCACACCTTC. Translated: CASSLDVVRGHTF.

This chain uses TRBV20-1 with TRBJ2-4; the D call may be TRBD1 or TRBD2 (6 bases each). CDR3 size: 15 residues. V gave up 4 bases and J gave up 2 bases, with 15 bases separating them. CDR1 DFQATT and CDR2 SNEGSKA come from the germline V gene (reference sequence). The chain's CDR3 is CSATQPGATKNIQYF. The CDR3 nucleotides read TGCAGTGCTACCCAGCCGGGGGCTACCAAAAACATTCAGTACTTC.

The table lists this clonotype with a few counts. CDR3: CASSLRPALTGSTDTQYF. Here the CDR3 DNA reads TGTGCCAGCAGTTTACGCCCGGCGTTGACAGGGAGCACAGATACGCAGTATTTT. V is TRBV27 and J is TRBJ2-3; 7 nucleotides match TRBD1. The CDR3 is 18 residues long. Germline loops: CDR1 MNHEY, CDR2 SMNVEV (reference sequence). Germline trimming cut 2 bases from V and 0 bases from J; bases unmatched to any gene: 11.

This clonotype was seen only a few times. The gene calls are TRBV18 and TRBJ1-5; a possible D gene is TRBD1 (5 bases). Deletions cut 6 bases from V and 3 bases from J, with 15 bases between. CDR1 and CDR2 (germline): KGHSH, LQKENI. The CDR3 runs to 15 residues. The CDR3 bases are TGTGCCAGCTCTAAAGGCAGGGATCTCAATCAGCCCCAGCATTTT. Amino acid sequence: CASSKGRDLNQPQHF. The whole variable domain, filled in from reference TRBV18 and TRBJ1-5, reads NAGVMQNPRHLVRRRGQEARLRCSPMKGHSHVYWYRQLPEEGLKFMVYLQKENIIDESGMPKERFSAEFPKEGPSILRIQQVVRGDSAAYFCASSKGRDLNQPQHFGDGTRLSIL.

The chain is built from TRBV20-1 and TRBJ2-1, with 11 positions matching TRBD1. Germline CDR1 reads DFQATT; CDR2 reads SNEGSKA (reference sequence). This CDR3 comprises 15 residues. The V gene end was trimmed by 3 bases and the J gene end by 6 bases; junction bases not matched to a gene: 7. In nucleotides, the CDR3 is TGCAGTGCTAGTCACGGACAGGGGGCTTTCAATGAGCAGTTCTTC. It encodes CSASHGQGAFNEQFF.

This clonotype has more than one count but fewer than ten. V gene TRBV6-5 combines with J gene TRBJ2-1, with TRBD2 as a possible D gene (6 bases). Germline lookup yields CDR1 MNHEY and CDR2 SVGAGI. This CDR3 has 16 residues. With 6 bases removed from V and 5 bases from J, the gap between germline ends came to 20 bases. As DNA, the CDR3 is TGTGCCAGCAGCTGGACACTAGCTCCATCCCACAATGAGCAGTTCTTC. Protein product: CASSWTLAPSHNEQFF.

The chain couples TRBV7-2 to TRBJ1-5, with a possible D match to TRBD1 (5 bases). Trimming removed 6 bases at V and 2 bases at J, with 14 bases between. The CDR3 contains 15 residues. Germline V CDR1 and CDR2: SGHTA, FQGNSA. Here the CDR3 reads CASRPGSFGNQPQHF. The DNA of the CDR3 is TGTGCCAGCAGACCAGGGAGTTTTGGCAATCAGCCCCAGCATTTT.

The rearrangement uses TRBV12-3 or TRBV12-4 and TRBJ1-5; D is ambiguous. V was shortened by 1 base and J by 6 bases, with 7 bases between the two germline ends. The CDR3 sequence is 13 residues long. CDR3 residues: CASSLVGLQPQHF. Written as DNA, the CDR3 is TGTGCCAGCAGTTTAGTTGGGCTTCAGCCCCAGCATTTT.

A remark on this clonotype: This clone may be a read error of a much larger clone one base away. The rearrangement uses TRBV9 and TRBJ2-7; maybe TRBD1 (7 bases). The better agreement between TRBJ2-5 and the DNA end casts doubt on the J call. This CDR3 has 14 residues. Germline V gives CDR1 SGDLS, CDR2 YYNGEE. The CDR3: CTSSEGGGPETQYF. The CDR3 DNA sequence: TGTACCAGCAGCGAAGGAGGGGGCCCAGAGACCCAGTACTTC.

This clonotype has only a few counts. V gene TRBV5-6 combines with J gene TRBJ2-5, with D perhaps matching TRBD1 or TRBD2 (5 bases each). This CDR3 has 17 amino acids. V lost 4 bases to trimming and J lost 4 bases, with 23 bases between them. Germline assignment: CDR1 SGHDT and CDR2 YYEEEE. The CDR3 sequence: CASSPIQAGGLGETQYF. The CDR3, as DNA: TGTGCCAGCAGCCCCATACAGGCAGGCGGGCTCGGAGAGACCCAGTACTTC.

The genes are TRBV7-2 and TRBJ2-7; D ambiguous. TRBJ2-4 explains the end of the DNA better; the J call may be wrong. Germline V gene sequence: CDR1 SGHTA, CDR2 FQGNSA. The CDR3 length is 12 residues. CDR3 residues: CASSLSRDIQYF. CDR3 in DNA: TGTGCCAGCAGCTTATCTAGGGACATTCAGTACTTC.

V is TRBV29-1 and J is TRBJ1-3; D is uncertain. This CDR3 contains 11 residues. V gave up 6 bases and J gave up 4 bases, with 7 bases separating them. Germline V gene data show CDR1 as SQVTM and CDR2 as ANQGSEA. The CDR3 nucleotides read TGCAGCGTGACAACAGGAAACACCATATATTTT. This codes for CSVTTGNTIYF.

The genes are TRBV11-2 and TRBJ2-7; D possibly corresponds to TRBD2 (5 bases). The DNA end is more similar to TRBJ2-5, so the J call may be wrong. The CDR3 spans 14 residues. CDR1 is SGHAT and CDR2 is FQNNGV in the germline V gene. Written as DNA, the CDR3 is TGTGCCAGCAGCTTAGGAGGGAACTGGGAGACCCAGTACTTC. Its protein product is CASSLGGNWETQYF.

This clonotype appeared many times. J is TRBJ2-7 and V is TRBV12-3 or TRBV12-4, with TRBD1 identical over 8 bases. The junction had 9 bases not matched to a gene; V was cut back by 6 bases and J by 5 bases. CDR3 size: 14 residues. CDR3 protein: CASSRRDRTHEQYF. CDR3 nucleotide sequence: TGTGCCAGCAGCCGCCGGGACAGGACCCACGAGCAGTACTTC.

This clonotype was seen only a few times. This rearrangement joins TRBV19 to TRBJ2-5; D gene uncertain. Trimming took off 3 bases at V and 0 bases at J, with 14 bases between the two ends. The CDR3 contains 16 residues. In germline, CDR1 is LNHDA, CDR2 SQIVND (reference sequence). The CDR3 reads CASSMVGKGNQETQYF. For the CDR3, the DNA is TGTGCCAGTAGTATGGTGGGCAAAGGCAACCAAGAGACCCAGTACTTC.

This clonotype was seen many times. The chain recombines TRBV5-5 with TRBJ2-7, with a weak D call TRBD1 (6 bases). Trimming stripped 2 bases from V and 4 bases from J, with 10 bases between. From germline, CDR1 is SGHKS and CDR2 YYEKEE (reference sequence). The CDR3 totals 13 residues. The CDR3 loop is CASSFDRFYEQYF. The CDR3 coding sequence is TGTGCCAGCAGCTTTGACAGGTTTTACGAGCAGTACTTC.

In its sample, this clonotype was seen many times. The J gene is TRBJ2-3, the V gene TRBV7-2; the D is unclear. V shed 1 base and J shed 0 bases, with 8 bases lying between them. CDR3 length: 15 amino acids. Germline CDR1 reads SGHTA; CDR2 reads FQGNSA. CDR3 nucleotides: TGTGCCAGCAGCTTAGGACCGGACAGCACAGATACGCAGTATTTT. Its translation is CASSLGPDSTDTQYF.

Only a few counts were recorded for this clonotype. For the CDR3, the DNA is TGTGCCAGCAGCCAGGGGCGGGGGGTTTGGAATGAGCAGTTCTTC. Protein product: CASSQGRGVWNEQFF. The J gene is TRBJ2-1, the V gene TRBV3-1; 8 positions agree with TRBD2. J lost 7 bases, V lost 3 bases, and 8 bases had no gene match. The CDR3 sequence is 15 residues long. Germline V gene lookup returns CDR1 LGHDT and CDR2 YNNKEL (reference sequence).

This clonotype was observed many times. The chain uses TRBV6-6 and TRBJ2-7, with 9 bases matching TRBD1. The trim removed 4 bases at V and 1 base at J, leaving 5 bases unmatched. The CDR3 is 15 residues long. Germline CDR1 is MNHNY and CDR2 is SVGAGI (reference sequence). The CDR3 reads CASSSDRGSSYEQYF. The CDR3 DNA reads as TGTGCCAGCAGTTCCGACAGGGGGTCATCCTACGAGCAGTACTTC.

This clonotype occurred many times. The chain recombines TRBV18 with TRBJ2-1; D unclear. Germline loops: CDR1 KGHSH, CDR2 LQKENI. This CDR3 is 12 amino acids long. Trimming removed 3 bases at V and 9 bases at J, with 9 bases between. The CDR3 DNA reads TGTGCCAGCTCACCTTCCAGTCCTGAGCAGTTCTTC. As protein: CASSPSSPEQFF.

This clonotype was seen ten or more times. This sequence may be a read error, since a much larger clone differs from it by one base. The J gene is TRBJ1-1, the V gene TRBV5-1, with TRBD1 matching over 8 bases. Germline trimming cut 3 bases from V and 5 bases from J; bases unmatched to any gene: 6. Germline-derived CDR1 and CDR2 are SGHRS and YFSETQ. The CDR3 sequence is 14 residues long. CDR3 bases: TGCGCCAGCAGCTGGGCAGGGGGCGGAACTGAAGCTTTCTTT. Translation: CASSWAGGGTEAFF.